Following are 15 T cell receptor beta chains from one sample sequenced in a study of blood T cell repertoires in COVID-19 (TCRdb year 2020). Libraries were built with the immunoSEQ multiplex PCR assay. What TCRdb holds here is the immuneACCESS table cut down to in-frame rearrangements. Part of the clones is not present; checked against another copy, under half of the missing clones reflect an unresolved V gene, and the others are unexplained. Counted in this sample were roughly 210,000 clones; around 90% of them appeared once. The top ten clones comprise approximately 7.3% of the sample. Sequenced material: PBMCs or T cells enriched from blood (not recorded which). The origin of the receptors is a man aged 25-45 years in a cohort exposed to, infected with or recovered from COVID-19 (not recorded which).

The CDR3 nucleotides read TGTGCCAGCAGCCTCCCCAGACCGCGGCCACTTGCTTTCTTT. Amino acids: CASSLPRPRPLAFF. The chain is built from TRBV28 and TRBJ1-1; D is unclear. CDR1 and CDR2 (germline): MDHEN, SYDVKM. Trimming removed 6 bases from V and 11 bases from J, with 22 bases in between. The CDR3 covers 14 residues.

This clone was picked up a small number of times. The chain links TRBV11-2 to TRBJ2-2, with unresolved D. The CDR3 consists of 12 residues. Germline V lookup: CDR1 SGHAT, CDR2 FQNNGV. V lost 2 bases, J lost 8 bases, and 6 bases lay in between. CDR3 region: CASSLHSGELFF. The CDR3 DNA reads TGTGCCAGCAGCTTACACTCGGGGGAGCTGTTTTTT.

The chain couples TRBV25-1 to TRBJ1-1; D uncertain. CDR3 size: 11 residues. V was clipped by 4 bases and J by 9 bases, with 9 bases between them. The germline V gene has CDR1 MGHDK and CDR2 SYGVNS. In nucleotides, the CDR3 is TGTGCCAGCAGTGCCCTGTCCCAAGCTTTCTTT. Translating it yields CASSALSQAFF.

The chain couples TRBV9 to TRBJ2-1; tentatively, D is TRBD2 (5 bases). The CDR3 spans 17 residues. CDR1 and CDR2 (germline): SGDLS, YYNGEE. V was trimmed by 0 bases and J by 4 bases, leaving 17 bases between them. The CDR3 DNA sequence: TGTGCCAGCAGCGTAGAGGGAGATACCCCCCCTTACAATGAGCAGTTCTTC. Protein sequence: CASSVEGDTPPYNEQFF.

This sequence joins TRBV4-2 and TRBJ2-7; 7 bases fit TRBD1. CDR1 is LGHNA and CDR2 is YNFKEQ in the germline V gene. V shed 6 bases and J 2 bases; nucleotides not matched to a gene: 10. The CDR3 has 15 amino acids. Here the CDR3 reads CASREIQGQPYEQYF. The CDR3, as DNA: TGTGCCAGCAGGGAGATTCAGGGACAGCCCTACGAGCAGTACTTC.

The genes are TRBV7-6 and TRBJ2-7; the match to TRBD2 covers 9 bases. Trimming removed 3 bases from V and 0 bases from J; junction bases left unmatched: 9. Germline CDR1 SGHVS, CDR2 FNYEAQ. There are 17 residues in the CDR3. CDR3 coding DNA: TGTGCCAGCAGCTTCGGCGGGAGGGGAGGCCCCTCCTACGAGCAGTACTTC. Amino acids: CASSFGGRGGPSYEQYF.

The chain has TRBV5-6 and TRBJ2-2, with TRBD2 matching 9 bases. This CDR3 comprises 17 residues. Germline V gene data show CDR1 as SGHDT and CDR2 as YYEEEE. Trimming at V came to 2 bases and at J to 4 bases, leaving 9 bases not matched to a gene. The CDR3 spells CASSLHPGLAATGELFF. CDR3 in DNA: TGTGCCAGCAGCTTACACCCGGGACTAGCAGCCACCGGGGAGCTGTTTTTT.

This chain joins TRBV15 and TRBJ2-1, with D possibly being TRBD2 (5 bases). Germline CDR1 is LNHNV and CDR2 is YYDKDF (reference sequence). With 4 bases removed from V and 0 bases from J, the gap between germline ends came to 10 bases. The CDR3 is 15 residues long. CDR3 DNA: TGTGCCACCAGCATAGCGACGAGCTCCTACAATGAGCAGTTCTTC. Its protein product is CATSIATSSYNEQFF.

This CDR3 reads CASSQINRAAFF. The CDR3 region has the DNA TGTGCCAGCAGCCAAATCAACCGCGCCGCTTTCTTT. This chain uses TRBV16 with TRBJ1-1, with unresolved D. Trimming shortened V by 2 bases and J by 11 bases, and 12 bases separated the two germline ends. CDR1 and CDR2 from the germline V gene are KGHSY and FQNENV. This CDR3 region has 12 residues.

This chain joins TRBV11-3 and TRBJ2-1, with 8 bases that match TRBD1. The CDR3 covers 15 residues. Losses at the gene ends were 5 bases for V and 5 bases for J; bases not matched to a gene: 8. CDR1 and CDR2 from the germline V gene are SGHNT and YENEEA. In DNA, the CDR3 is TGTGCCAGCAGCGACGGGACAGGTCCAAACAATGAGCAGTTCTTC. This encodes CASSDGTGPNNEQFF.

The V call is TRBV27, the J call TRBJ2-1, with 12 bases aligning to TRBD2. V dropped 5 bases and J dropped 6; count of bases not matched to a gene: 5. The CDR3 covers 15 residues. Germline CDR1 MNHEY, CDR2 SMNVEV (reference sequence). The CDR3 bases are TGTGCCAGCAGTCCCGGGACTAGCGGGCTCAATGAGCAGTTCTTC. Translation: CASSPGTSGLNEQFF.

This chain connects TRBV5-5 to TRBJ2-5, with 9 bases aligning to TRBD1. The CDR3 is made up of 15 amino acids. Germline lookup yields CDR1 SGHKS and CDR2 YYEKEE (reference sequence). The V gene end was trimmed by 4 bases and the J gene end by 5 bases; junction bases not matched to a gene: 9. DNA for the CDR3: TGTGCCAGCAGCCAACAGGGGGCGGTATGGGAGACCCAGTACTTC. Its translation: CASSQQGAVWETQYF.

The chain links TRBV7-3 to TRBJ1-2; D is unresolved. The CDR3 runs 19 residues. V lost 7 bases to trimming and J lost 4 bases, with 31 bases between them. Germline V gene sequence: CDR1 SGHTA, CDR2 FQGTGA. CDR3 sequence: CASTLPKDTREERSYGYTF. The CDR3, as DNA: TGTGCCAGCACCCTCCCCAAAGACACAAGGGAGGAACGGTCCTATGGCTACACCTTC.

This sequence joins TRBV4-3 and TRBJ2-1, with D unclear. With 0 bases removed from V and 1 base from J, the gap between germline ends came to 10 bases. CDR3 length: 16 amino acids. Germline CDR1 is LGHNA and CDR2 is YSLEER. The CDR3 reads CASSQDLRTSYNEQFF. CDR3 bases: TGCGCCAGCAGCCAAGATTTGAGAACGTCCTACAATGAGCAGTTCTTC.

V usage is TRBV27 and J usage is TRBJ1-2, with D unresolved. V lost 3 bases, J lost 5 bases, and 13 bases lay in between. This CDR3 is built from 14 residues. Germline V CDR1 and CDR2: MNHEY, SMNVEV (reference sequence). CDR3 bases: TGTGCCAGCAGTTTGTTAGGAGATCAGTATGGCTACACCTTC. Its translation is CASSLLGDQYGYTF.